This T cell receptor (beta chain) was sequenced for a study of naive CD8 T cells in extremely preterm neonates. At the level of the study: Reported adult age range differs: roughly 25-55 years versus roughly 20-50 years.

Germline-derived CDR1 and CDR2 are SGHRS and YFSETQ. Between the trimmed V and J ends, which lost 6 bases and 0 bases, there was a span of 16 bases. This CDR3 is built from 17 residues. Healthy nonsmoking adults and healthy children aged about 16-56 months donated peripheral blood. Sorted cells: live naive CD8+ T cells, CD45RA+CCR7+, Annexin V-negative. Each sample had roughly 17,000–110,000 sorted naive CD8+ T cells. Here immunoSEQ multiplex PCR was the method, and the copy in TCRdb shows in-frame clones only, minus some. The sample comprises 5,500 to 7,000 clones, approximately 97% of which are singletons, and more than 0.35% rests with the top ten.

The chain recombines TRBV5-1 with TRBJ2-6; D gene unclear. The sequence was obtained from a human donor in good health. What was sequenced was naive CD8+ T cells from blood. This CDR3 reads CASNQAPPSSGANVLTF. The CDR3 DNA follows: TGCGCCAGCAATCAGGCTCCGCCGAGCTCTGGGGCCAACGTCCTGACTTTC.